The 2 T cell receptor beta chains below come from one sample, sequenced in a study of PD-1 blockade in classical Hodgkin lymphoma. Following autologous stem cell transplantation, relapse occurred in every patient, and exposure to brentuximab vedotin varied. TCRdb's table, derived via immunoSEQ multiplex PCR, lists solely in-frame clones and lacks some. The top ten hold 3% to 4% of the sample, which has about 30,000 clones, 71% seen once. This specimen was peripheral blood mononuclear cells (PBMCs), taken before the second cycle of nivolumab. These receptors were collected from a human donor with classical Hodgkin lymphoma.

This CDR3 reads CASSRDTFPLRSPLHF. The CDR3 bases are TGTGCCAGTAGTAGGGACACGTTCCCGCTACGTTCACCCCTCCACTTT. The chain employs TRBV19 and TRBJ1-6; weak D call: TRBD1 (6 bases). The V end lost 4 bases, the J end lost 9 bases, and 19 bases lay between the germline ends. The CDR3 has 16 amino acids. Per germline, CDR1 LNHDA and CDR2 SQIVND (reference sequence).

This clone appeared a few times. In nucleotides, the CDR3 is TGTGCCAGCAGTGAAGGGCAGGTCTACAATGAGCAGTTCTTC. Its translation: CASSEGQVYNEQFF. V gene TRBV6-1 combines with J gene TRBJ2-1; D gene unclear. CDR3 size: 14 residues. The germline V gene has CDR1 MNHNS and CDR2 SASEGT. Deletions cut 1 base from V and 3 bases from J, with 7 bases between.